The 8 T cell receptor beta chains below were found in one sample sequenced in a study of cytomegalovirus exposure and HLA in healthy donors. The PCR made use of 60 Vbeta and 13 Jbeta primers. Assay used: immunoSEQ multiplex PCR; TCRdb lists only in-frame clones, some missing. This sample carries about 130,000 clones, around 78% of them seen once, and the ten largest clones take around 1.5%. The sample taken for sequencing was PBMCs. These TCRs come from a woman aged 18-29 years in good health and CMV-seronegative.

To note about this clone: The identical CDR3 is also encoded by other nucleotide sequences in the sample. The V gene is TRBV9, the J gene TRBJ2-7; 10 bases are a match to TRBD2. V shed 0 bases, J shed 3 bases, and the junction held 3 bases outside the gene matches. The CDR3 loop spans 15 amino acids. From germline, CDR1 is SGDLS and CDR2 YYNGEE. The CDR3 loop is CASSVGPSGSYEQYF. CDR3 sequence (DNA): TGTGCCAGCAGCGTAGGCCCTAGCGGGAGCTACGAGCAGTACTTC. The full variable domain, its missing parts supplied by reference TRBV9 and TRBJ2-7, is DSGVTQTPKHLITATGQRVTLRCSPRSGDLSVYWYQQSLDQGLQFLIQYYNGEERAKGNILERFSAQQFPDLHSELNLSSLELGDSALYFCASSVGPSGSYEQYFGPGTRLTVT.

As to this clone: One end of the junction is discordant with germline, which a read error may explain. The chain joins TRBV29-1 to TRBJ2-1; 12 nucleotides line up with TRBD1. The CDR3 is made up of 14 amino acids. Germline V gene data show CDR1 as SQVTM and CDR2 as ANQGSEA. CDR3 nucleotide sequence: TGCAGCGTTGATCCCGGGACAGGGGGCGCGCAACACCTCTTC. Its translation: CSVDPGTGGAQHLF.

This clone appeared once. The J gene is TRBJ2-1, the V gene TRBV18; TRBD2 matches 7 bases. Trimming removed 0 bases from V and 3 bases from J; junction bases left unmatched: 2. This CDR3 comprises 15 residues. Germline CDR1 is KGHSH and CDR2 is LQKENI. The chain's CDR3 is CASSPPSSGYNEQFF. CDR3 DNA sequence: TGTGCCAGCTCACCACCCTCTAGCGGCTACAATGAGCAGTTCTTC.

V usage is TRBV4-1 and J usage is TRBJ1-1; a weak D match, TRBD1 (6 bases). CDR1 is MGHRA, CDR2 YSYEKL, per germline. V was clipped by 0 bases and J by 1 base, with 6 bases between them. The CDR3 has 14 amino acids. As DNA, the CDR3 is TGCGCCAGCAGCCAAGACAGGGGGAACACTGAAGCTTTCTTT. Translation: CASSQDRGNTEAFF.

The chain has TRBV30 and TRBJ2-7; 13 bases line up with TRBD2. With 2 bases clipped from V and 4 bases from J, the junction kept 5 bases outside the gene matches. The CDR3 has 15 amino acids. Germline CDR1 and CDR2: GTSNPN and SVGIG (reference sequence). The CDR3 is CAWSHQLAGGYEQYF. Here the CDR3 DNA reads TGTGCCTGGAGTCACCAACTAGCGGGAGGGTACGAGCAGTACTTC.

The chain uses TRBV5-1 and TRBJ2-7; 12 positions match TRBD1. The CDR3 consists of 14 residues. J lost 6 bases, V lost 4 bases, and 5 bases had no gene match. Germline V gives CDR1 SGHRS, CDR2 YFSETQ. The CDR3 loop is CASSQGQGAREQYF. The CDR3 nucleotides are TGCGCCAGCAGCCAGGGACAGGGGGCTCGCGAGCAGTACTTC.

The chain has TRBV5-1 and TRBJ2-4; D perhaps matches TRBD1 (5 bases). V lost 0 bases and J 15 bases, leaving 16 bases between the germline ends. This CDR3 is built from 13 residues. The germline V gene encodes CDR1 SGHRS and CDR2 YFSETQ. As DNA, the CDR3 is TGCGCCAGCAGCTTGGCCAAAGGTAGGGGTAGGTACTTC. Translating it yields CASSLAKGRGRYF. The variable domain in full, completed from reference TRBV5-1 and TRBJ2-4, reads KAGVTQTPRYLIKTRGQQVTLSCSPISGHRSVSWYQQTPGQGLQFLFEYFSETQRNKGNFPGRFSGRQFSNSRSEMNVSTLELGDSALYLCASSLAKGRGRYFGAGTRLSVL.

This chain uses TRBV5-1 with TRBJ1-2; maybe TRBD1 (5 bases). V lost 7 bases and J lost 4, with 20 bases in between. CDR1 is SGHRS and CDR2 is YFSETQ in the germline V gene. The CDR3 is 15 residues long. CDR3 loop: CASASRQGPTYGYTF. Written as DNA, the CDR3 is TGCGCCAGCGCCTCCCGGCAGGGCCCCACCTATGGCTACACCTTC.